These T cell receptor beta chains were read from a single sample in a study of blood T cells in healthy people across ages. MiXCR, applied by TCRdb to the 5' RACE reads, yields one record per CDR3 protein. This sample has around 2 million distinct CDR3 sequences, with approximately 40% found just once. Sequencing was performed on blood. The receptors stem from a human donor in good health. CDR3s include the opening cysteine and the closing phenylalanine or tryptophan. A D gene is named only where the DNA matches it firmly. Size is omitted from some rows. Given values are once, few, many or a class for expanded clones.

j_call,clone_size,d_call,v_call,cdr3_aa,cdr3_nt
TRBJ2-3,-,TRBD2,TRBV7-2,CASSPTYASGGTDTQYF,TGTGCCAGCAGCCCAACCTATGCTAGCGGGGGCACAGATACGCAGTATTTT
TRBJ2-7,-,TRBD2,TRBV20-1,CSARDRFGASGVSSYEQYF,TGCAGTGCTAGAGATCGCTTCGGGGCTAGCGGGGTGAGCTCCTACGAGCAGTACTTC
TRBJ2-1,-,TRBD2,TRBV18,CASSPPSGKLKGRNEQFF,TGTGCCAGCTCACCCCCTAGCGGGAAGCTCAAGGGTAGGAATGAGCAGTTCTTC
TRBJ2-3,-,-,TRBV20-1,CSARSGSRGGVTSTDTQYF,TGCAGTGCTAGATCGGGGAGTAGGGGGGGTGTGACTAGCACAGATACGCAGTATTTT
TRBJ2-5,-,-,TRBV7-2,CASSLARLQETQYF,TGTGCCAGCAGCTTAGCGCGGCTTCAAGAGACCCAGTACTTC
TRBJ2-3,-,-,TRBV12-3/TRBV12-4,CASSFPATGTDTQYF,TGTGCCAGCAGTTTTCCCGCGACTGGCACAGATACGCAGTATTTT
TRBJ2-7,-,-,TRBV4-1,CASSQEPLDPQSGSYEQYF,TGCGCCAGCAGCCAAGAACCCTTGGACCCCCAGTCTGGCTCCTACGAGCAGTACTTC
TRBJ2-1,few,-,TRBV9,CASSVGRSTYNEQFF,TGTGCCAGCAGCGTAGGAAGGAGTACCTACAATGAGCAGTTCTTC
TRBJ2-1,-,TRBD1,TRBV7-2,CASTSVTGGLGEQVF,TGTGCCAGCACCTCAGTGACAGGGGGCTTGGGTGAGCAGGTCTTC
TRBJ2-3,-,-,TRBV7-9,CASNYGRGDTQYF,TGTGCCAGCAACTATGGACGGGGGGATACGCAGTATTTT
TRBJ1-2,-,-,TRBV5-1,CASRQKQGEDYGYTF,TGCGCCAGCAGGCAAAAACAGGGAGAGGACTATGGCTACACCTTC
TRBJ1-1,-,-,TRBV11-1,CASRRQLAGGLVNTEAFF,TGTGCCAGCCGGAGGCAGCTTGCGGGGGGCCTGGTGAACACTGAAGCTTTCTTT
TRBJ1-2,-,TRBD1,TRBV29-1,CSVLRDRGNPGGYTF,TGCAGCGTCCTACGGGACAGGGGAAACCCGGGGGGCTACACCTTC
TRBJ2-7,few,-,TRBV4-1,CASSQSRSYEQYF,TGCGCCAGCAGTCAGAGCCGTTCCTACGAGCAGTACTTC
TRBJ1-4,few,TRBD1,TRBV3-1,CASSFRGDEKLFF,TGTGCCAGCAGCTTCAGGGGGGATGAAAAACTGTTTTTT
TRBJ2-7,-,TRBD1,TRBV5-5,CASSQTVTGTGIYEQYF,TGTGCCAGCAGCCAAACTGTAACCGGGACAGGGATTTACGAGCAGTACTTC
TRBJ1-2,-,TRBD1,TRBV5-5,CASSLDRGLNVGYTF,TGTGCCAGCAGCTTGGACAGGGGATTGAACGTCGGCTACACCTTC
TRBJ2-3,few,-,TRBV9,CASSVRQNTDTQYF,TGTGCCAGCAGCGTAAGACAGAACACAGATACGCAGTATTTT
TRBJ1-1,few,-,TRBV29-1,CSVEALWRGFSEAFF,TGCAGCGTTGAAGCCCTGTGGAGGGGTTTTTCTGAAGCTTTCTTT
TRBJ2-3,-,TRBD2,TRBV4-1,CASSQETSDNTDTQYF,TGCGCCAGCAGCCAAGAGACTAGCGACAACACTGATACGCAGTATTTT
TRBJ2-5,few,TRBD2,TRBV3-1,CASSQEGLAGLLETQYF,TGTGCCAGCAGCCAAGAGGGATTAGCGGGGTTATTGGAGACCCAGTACTTC
TRBJ2-7,few,-,TRBV28,CASSLTGRRIYEQYF,TGTGCCAGCAGCCTCACGGGCCGGAGAATCTACGAGCAGTACTTC
TRBJ1-4,-,-,TRBV5-1,CASTITGVEKLFF,TGCGCCAGCACCATTACCGGTGTTGAAAAACTGTTTTTT
TRBJ2-1,-,TRBD2,TRBV6-5,CASSYLWVAGGPFDEQFF,TGTGCCAGCAGTTATCTTTGGGTAGCGGGGGGGCCGTTTGATGAGCAGTTCTTC
TRBJ2-5,-,-,TRBV21-1,CASSKSERDQETQYF,TGCGCCAGCAGCAAAAGTGAACGGGACCAAGAGACCCAGTACTTC
TRBJ2-3,few,-,TRBV5-1,CASSWGRGSNLPDTQYF,TGCGCCAGCAGCTGGGGAAGGGGCTCAAATTTACCAGATACGCAGTATTTT
TRBJ1-4,-,-,TRBV6-9,CASSTNRGGVGEKLFF,TGTGCCAGCAGTACGAACCGAGGGGGAGTTGGTGAAAAACTGTTTTTT
TRBJ2-3,-,-,TRBV27,CASSLCWDGTDTQYF,TGTGCCAGCAGTTTATGTTGGGACGGCACAGATACGCAGTATTTT
TRBJ2-7,-,-,TRBV12-3/TRBV12-4,CASSWGALNEQYF,TGTGCCAGCAGCTGGGGGGCGCTGAACGAGCAGTACTTC
TRBJ2-7,few,TRBD2,TRBV20-1,CSAAGLLTEYEQYF,TGCAGTGCCGCGGGACTACTCACTGAGTACGAGCAGTACTTC
TRBJ1-5,-,TRBD1,TRBV12-3/TRBV12-4,CASSLARDRQSQHF,TGTGCCAGCAGTTTAGCCAGGGACAGGCAGTCCCAGCATTTC
TRBJ1-2,-,TRBD1,TRBV7-9,CASSLTLGQGGWDYTF,TGTGCCAGCAGCTTAACGTTAGGACAGGGAGGTTGGGACTACACCTTC
TRBJ2-1,-,-,TRBV5-1,CASSNDRSSYNEQFF,TGCGCCAGCAGCAACGACAGGAGCTCCTACAATGAGCAGTTCTTC
TRBJ2-7,-,-,TRBV2,CASREERGFYEQYF,TGTGCCAGCAGGGAGGAGAGGGGGTTCTACGAGCAGTACTTC
TRBJ2-1,-,-,TRBV20-1,CSATGRPTKDNEQFF,TGCAGTGCAACGGGACGCCCCACGAAAGACAATGAGCAGTTCTTC
TRBJ1-1,once,-,TRBV10-3,CAIRRGGGGNTEAFF,TGTGCCATCAGGAGAGGAGGGGGGGGAAACACTGAAGCTTTCTTT
TRBJ2-7,-,-,TRBV29-1,CSVVDSPYEQYF,TGCAGCGTTGTGGACAGTCCTTACGAGCAGTACTTC
TRBJ2-1,-,-,TRBV28,CASSFLGYQQFF,TGTGCCAGCAGTTTTCTGGGATATCAGCAGTTCTTC
TRBJ2-1,-,TRBD2,TRBV11-3,CASSSNSGGYNEQFF,TGTGCCAGCAGCTCCAATAGCGGGGGGTACAATGAGCAGTTCTTC
TRBJ1-5,few,-,TRBV4-1,CASSLVFHADQPQHF,TGCGCCAGCAGCTTGGTGTTTCACGCCGATCAGCCCCAGCATTTT
TRBJ2-2,-,TRBD2,TRBV11-1,CASSRRTSAGFGTGELFF,TGTGCCAGCAGCCGTCGGACTAGCGCCGGGTTTGGGACCGGGGAGCTGTTTTTT
TRBJ2-5,few,TRBD1,TRBV4-3,CASSRYRTGEQETQYF,TGCGCCAGCAGCCGGTATCGGACAGGGGAACAAGAGACCCAGTACTTC
TRBJ2-1,-,TRBD1,TRBV6-5,CASTPDRGNEQFF,TGTGCCAGCACCCCGGACAGGGGTAATGAGCAGTTCTTC
TRBJ2-3,-,TRBD2,TRBV7-9,CASSPTGTRADTQYF,TGTGCCAGCAGCCCGACCGGGACTAGGGCTGATACGCAGTATTTT
TRBJ1-1,-,-,TRBV18,CASSPTGGRLNTEAFF,TGTGCCAGCTCACCCACGGGGGGGCGATTGAACACTGAAGCTTTCTTT
TRBJ2-7,-,-,TRBV11-3,CASSLVQAQGTQYF,TGTGCCAGCAGCTTAGTTCAGGCTCAAGGTACCCAGTACTTC
TRBJ1-2,-,-,TRBV28,CATITSLRVLEGYTF,TGTGCCACCATAACGAGCCTCAGGGTTCTCGAAGGCTACACCTTC